This T cell receptor beta chain stems from a study of a mutant IDH1 vaccine in newly diagnosed glioma. Study background: The treated population exhibited a male proportion of about 60%, a female proportion of roughly 40%, and a mean age of approximately 42 years. Patients previously underwent radiotherapy, temozolomide, or both, and most underwent both.

Libraries were prepared by immunoSEQ multiplex PCR; TCRdb keeps only in-frame clonotypes and omits some of them. This sample has fewer than 60,000 clones, with almost 65% found just once. Time point noted: week 47, end of study. Doses of 300 ug of mutant IDH1 20-mer peptide were given with topical imiquimod. Comment on this clone: Antigen unknown.

Whole-study results and caveats: Pseudoprogression appeared independent of alterations in top peripheral clonotypes. The vaccine induced immune responses, and these occurred in roughly 93% of patients.

V lost 4 bases, J lost 3 bases, and 9 bases lay in between. Germline V CDR1 and CDR2: SGHTA, FQGTGA. The CDR3 is made up of 13 amino acids. The chain is built from TRBV7-3 and TRBJ1-1, with D maybe TRBD1 (5 bases). The specimen was peripheral blood mononuclear cells (PBMCs), collected from a glioma patient whose treatment included an IDH1 peptide vaccine. The source of this sequence is a man in his forties or fifties with glioma. Some clones in this sample may be carry-over from other donors' samples. Here the CDR3 DNA reads TGTGCCAGCAGCTCGGTGGGGGACACTGAAGCTTTCTTT. Translation gives CASSSVGDTEAFF.